This T cell receptor (beta chain) is drawn from a study of cytomegalovirus exposure and HLA in healthy donors. V shed 1 base and J shed 6 bases, with 8 bases lying between them. Germline V gene lookup returns CDR1 GTSNPN and CDR2 SVGIG (reference sequence). CDR3 size: 12 residues. These donors were members of the roughly 120-subject validation cohort, a group separate from the roughly 670-subject first cohort. Clones were read by immunoSEQ multiplex PCR, and TCRdb kept only the in-frame ones, dropping some. The repertoire holds roughly 150,000 clones, with 88% as singletons. This rearrangement joins TRBV30 to TRBJ2-3; maybe TRBD2 (5 bases). The sample comprised PBMCs. This TCR came from a man younger than 35 in good health and CMV-seronegative. The DNA of the CDR3 is TGTGCCTGGAGTGACTCTAGCGATACGCAGTATTTT. Its translation is CAWSDSSDTQYF.